This T cell receptor beta chain was recorded in a study of cytomegalovirus exposure and HLA in healthy donors. Trimming cost V 1 base and J 5 bases, with 6 bases left between them. This CDR3 region has 13 residues. Germline V gene sequence: CDR1 LNHDA, CDR2 SQIVND (reference sequence). Amplification used 60 Vbeta primers and 13 Jbeta primers. Assay used: immunoSEQ multiplex PCR; TCRdb lists only in-frame clones, some missing. The clone table shows 130,000 to 150,000 clones, with the ten largest holding more than 0.8%. The clonotype was recovered from a male donor in good health and CMV-seronegative. Sequencing input: PBMCs. The chain combines TRBV19 with TRBJ1-5, with D hard to call. The CDR3 loop reads CASSIGTDQPQHF. In DNA, the CDR3 is TGTGCCAGTAGTATAGGGACTGATCAGCCCCAGCATTTT. Based on the CDR3 plus reference TRBV19 and TRBJ1-5, the full variable domain is DGGITQSPKYLFRKEGQNVTLSCEQNLNHDAMYWYRQDPGQGLRLIYYSQIVNDFQKGDIAEGYSVSREKKESFPLTVTSAQKNPTAFYLCASSIGTDQPQHFGDGTRLSIL.